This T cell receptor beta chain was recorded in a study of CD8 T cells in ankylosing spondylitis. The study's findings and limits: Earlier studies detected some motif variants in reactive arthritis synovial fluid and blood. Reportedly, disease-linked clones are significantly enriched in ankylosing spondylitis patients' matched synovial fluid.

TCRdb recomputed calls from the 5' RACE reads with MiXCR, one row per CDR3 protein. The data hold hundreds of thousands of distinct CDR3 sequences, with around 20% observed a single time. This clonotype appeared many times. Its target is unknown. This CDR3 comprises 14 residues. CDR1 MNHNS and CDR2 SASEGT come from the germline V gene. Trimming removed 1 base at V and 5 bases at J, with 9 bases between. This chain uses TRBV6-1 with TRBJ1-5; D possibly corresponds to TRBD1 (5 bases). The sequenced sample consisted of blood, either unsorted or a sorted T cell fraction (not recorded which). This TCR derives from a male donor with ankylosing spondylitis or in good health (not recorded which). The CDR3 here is CASSEGGGYQPQHF. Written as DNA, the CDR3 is TGTGCCAGCAGTGAAGGGGGGGGATATCAGCCCCAGCATTTT.